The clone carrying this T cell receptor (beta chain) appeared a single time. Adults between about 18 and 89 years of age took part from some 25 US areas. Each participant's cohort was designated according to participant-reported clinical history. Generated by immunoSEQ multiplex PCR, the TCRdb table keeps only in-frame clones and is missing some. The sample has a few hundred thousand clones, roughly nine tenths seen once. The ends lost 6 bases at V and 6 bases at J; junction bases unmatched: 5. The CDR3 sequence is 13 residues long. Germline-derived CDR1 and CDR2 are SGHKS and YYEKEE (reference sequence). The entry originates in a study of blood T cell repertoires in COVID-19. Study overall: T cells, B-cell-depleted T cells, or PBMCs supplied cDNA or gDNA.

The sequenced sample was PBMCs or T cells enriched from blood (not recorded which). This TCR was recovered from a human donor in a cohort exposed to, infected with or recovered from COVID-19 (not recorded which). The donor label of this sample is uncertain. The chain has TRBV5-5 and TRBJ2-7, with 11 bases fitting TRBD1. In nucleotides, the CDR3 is TGTGCCAGCACCTGGACAGGGGGCGGCGAGCAGTACTTC. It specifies CASTWTGGGEQYF.